This is a list of T cell receptor beta chains from one sample in a study of blood T cell repertoires in COVID-19. Some clones are missing from TCRdb's copy, which holds only in-frame ones; the method was immunoSEQ multiplex PCR. The sample shows roughly 280,000 clones, 86% of them seen only once. The material sequenced was peripheral blood. These receptors all stem from a man aged 40-50 years with active or convalescent COVID-19. CDR3s include the opening cysteine and the closing phenylalanine or tryptophan. D genes are given only for firm matches. The size of a clone is reported for some rows only, either as once, few or many, or as a class for expanded clones.

j_call | cdr3_length | d_call | v_call | clone_size | cdr3_aa | cdr3_nt
TRBJ1-6 | 17 | - | TRBV21-1 | - | CASSKAGGAGRNSPLHF | TGTGCCAGCAGCAAAGCCGGAGGGGCGGGACGTAATTCACCCCTCCACTTT
TRBJ1-6 | 15 | TRBD1 | TRBV9 | - | CASSAPGTENSPLHF | TGTGCCAGCAGCGCGCCCGGGACAGAGAATTCACCCCTCCACTTT
TRBJ2-7 | 14 | TRBD1 | TRBV7-8 | - | CASTNTGGSYEQYF | TGTGCCAGCACTAATACAGGGGGGAGCTACGAGCAGTACTTC
TRBJ1-1 | 14 | - | TRBV28 | - | CASSDRGMNTEAFF | TGTGCCAGCAGTGACCGGGGGATGAACACTGAAGCTTTCTTT
TRBJ2-3 | 18 | TRBD2 | TRBV5-6 | - | CASSHRLAGGLAADTQYF | TGTGCCAGCAGCCACCGACTAGCGGGAGGACTGGCGGCGGATACGCAGTATTTT
TRBJ2-1 | 13 | - | TRBV18 | - | CASSPPGDNEQFF | TGTGCCAGCTCACCACCCGGGGACAATGAGCAGTTCTTC
TRBJ1-5 | 13 | - | TRBV28 | - | CASSKSANQPQHF | TGTGCCAGCAGCAAATCTGCGAATCAGCCCCAGCATTTT
TRBJ2-2 | 14 | - | TRBV4-1 | - | CASSQVRGTGELFF | TGCGCCAGCAGCCAAGTTCGCGGGACCGGGGAGCTGTTTTTT
TRBJ2-7 | 14 | TRBD1 | TRBV15 | - | CATSDGTASYEQYF | TGTGCCACCAGCGACGGGACAGCCAGCTACGAGCAGTACTTC
TRBJ2-7 | 12 | TRBD1 | TRBV7-6 | - | CASSSRGNEQYF | TGTGCCAGCAGCTCCAGGGGGAACGAGCAGTACTTC
TRBJ2-7 | 14 | TRBD1 | TRBV5-1 | - | CASSVGTGIHEQYF | TGCGCCAGCAGCGTCGGGACAGGTATACACGAGCAGTACTTC
TRBJ2-2 | 14 | TRBD1 | TRBV5-5 | - | CASTRQGNTGELFF | TGTGCCAGCACACGACAGGGGAACACCGGGGAGCTGTTTTTT
TRBJ2-1 | 15 | - | TRBV7-6 | - | CASSLEASRYNEQFF | TGTGCCAGCAGCTTAGAGGCTAGCAGGTACAATGAGCAGTTCTTC
TRBJ1-1 | 13 | - | TRBV7-9 | - | CASSSRGEGRAFF | TGTGCCAGCAGCTCCAGGGGCGAGGGGCGAGCTTTCTTT
TRBJ2-7 | 13 | - | TRBV7-9 | - | CASSFRSSYEQYF | TGTGCCAGCTCTTTTCGGAGCTCCTACGAGCAGTACTTC
TRBJ1-6 | 14 | - | TRBV3-1/TRBV3-2 | - | CASSQQARGSPLHF | TGTGCCAGCAGCCAACAGGCCCGAGGGTCACCCCTCCACTTT
TRBJ2-7 | 15 | TRBD1 | TRBV6-5 | - | CASSYSDRGSYEQYF | TGTGCCAGCAGTTACTCGGACAGGGGTTCCTACGAGCAGTACTTC
TRBJ1-5 | 17 | - | TRBV6-6 | - | CASSPRVQGAGNQPQHF | TGTGCCAGCAGTCCAAGGGTCCAAGGGGCCGGCAATCAGCCCCAGCATTTT
TRBJ1-1 | 13 | TRBD1 | TRBV3-1/TRBV3-2 | - | CASSGQGKAEAFF | TGTGCCAGCAGCGGACAGGGGAAGGCTGAAGCTTTCTTT
TRBJ2-7 | 14 | - | TRBV13 | - | CASSLVATLHEQYF | TGTGCCAGCAGCTTAGTGGCCACGCTTCACGAGCAGTACTTC
TRBJ1-1 | 13 | - | TRBV5-6 | - | CASSLTELTEAFF | TGTGCCAGCAGCTTGACAGAACTCACTGAAGCTTTCTTT
TRBJ1-6 | 15 | - | TRBV5-5 | - | CASSLRQRGGSPLHF | TGTGCCAGCAGCTTGAGACAGCGGGGCGGCTCACCCCTCCACTTT
TRBJ1-5 | 12 | - | TRBV10-1 | many | CASRQGNQPQHF | TGCGCCAGCAGACAGGGCAATCAGCCCCAGCATTTT
TRBJ2-7 | 14 | TRBD1 | TRBV2 | few | CASYKDRPFYEQYF | TGTGCCAGTTATAAGGACAGGCCCTTCTACGAGCAGTACTTC
TRBJ1-6 | 15 | - | TRBV9 | - | CASSPPNVYNSPLHF | TGTGCCAGCAGCCCCCCCAATGTGTATAATTCACCCCTCCACTTT
TRBJ2-5 | 12 | - | TRBV29-1 | - | CSVGAGSETQYF | TGCAGCGTTGGGGCGGGGTCAGAGACCCAGTACTTC
TRBJ1-3 | 16 | - | TRBV7-2 | - | CASSLGGGAKGNTIYF | TGTGCCAGCAGCTTAGGAGGGGGGGCGAAAGGAAACACCATATATTTT
TRBJ2-2 | 20 | TRBD2 | TRBV12-5 | once | CASGFRTSGRLSVDTGELFF | TGTGCTAGTGGTTTTCGGACTAGCGGGAGGTTGAGTGTTGACACCGGGGAGCTGTTTTTT
TRBJ2-5 | 17 | TRBD2 | TRBV3-1/TRBV3-2 | - | CASSQDPSGGLSGTQYF | TGTGCCAGCAGCCAAGATCCGAGCGGGGGCCTGAGCGGGACCCAGTACTTC
TRBJ1-5 | 15 | - | TRBV4-2 | - | CASSQDGQGLQPQHF | TGTGCCAGCAGCCAAGATGGGCAGGGACTTCAGCCCCAGCATTTT
TRBJ2-5 | 14 | - | TRBV5-1 | - | CASSSDTLVETQYF | TGCGCCAGCAGCTCAGACACATTAGTTGAGACCCAGTACTTC
TRBJ2-5 | 16 | - | TRBV18 | - | CASSSLPGQVSETQYF | TGTGCCAGCTCATCTCTCCCGGGACAAGTATCGGAGACCCAGTACTTC
TRBJ2-1 | 15 | TRBD1 | TRBV7-7 | - | CASSPQQGAYNEQFF | TGTGCTAGCAGCCCGCAACAGGGGGCCTACAATGAGCAGTTCTTC
TRBJ1-1 | 15 | - | TRBV5-1 | - | CASRQGSRMNTEAFF | TGCGCCAGCAGGCAGGGTTCGCGCATGAACACTGAAGCTTTCTTT
TRBJ2-3 | 14 | - | TRBV19 | - | CASSLIDTGDTQYF | TGTGCCAGTAGCCTTATTGACACCGGAGATACGCAGTATTTT
TRBJ1-1 | 13 | - | TRBV12-3/TRBV12-4 | - | CASSFSVNTEAFF | TGTGCCAGCAGTTTTTCCGTGAACACTGAAGCTTTCTTT
TRBJ1-5 | 15 | TRBD1 | TRBV5-8 | - | CASSSHGTGVQPQHF | TGTGCCAGCAGCTCTCACGGGACAGGGGTCCAGCCCCAGCATTTT
TRBJ1-2 | 12 | - | TRBV10-1 | - | CASSGSSGSYTF | TGCGCCAGCAGTGGATCATCGGGGAGCTACACCTTC
TRBJ2-1 | 18 | - | TRBV7-9 | - | CASSSLTYRESSYNEQFF | TGTGCCAGCAGCTCTCTAACGTACAGGGAGAGCTCCTACAATGAGCAGTTCTTC
TRBJ2-7 | 14 | - | TRBV6-5 | once | CASSYGREDYEQYF | TGTGCCAGCAGTTACGGACGGGAAGACTACGAGCAGTACTTC
TRBJ2-7 | 14 | TRBD1 | TRBV18 | - | CASGQGRATGEQYF | TGTGCCAGTGGACAGGGAAGGGCTACGGGCGAGCAGTACTTC
TRBJ1-2 | 14 | TRBD1 | TRBV6-5 | - | CASSPGQGRYGYTF | TGTGCCAGCAGTCCTGGACAGGGACGCTATGGCTACACCTTC
TRBJ2-3 | 14 | - | TRBV12-5 | - | CASGQGTHTDTQYF | TGTGCTAGTGGTCAAGGGACTCACACAGATACGCAGTATTTT
TRBJ1-3 | 14 | - | TRBV3-1/TRBV3-2 | - | CASSPRGDGNTIYF | TGTGCCAGCAGCCCCAGGGGCGATGGAAACACCATATATTTT
TRBJ1-1 | 13 | - | TRBV4-1 | - | CASARSLNTEAFF | TGCGCCAGCGCCCGGAGCCTGAACACTGAAGCTTTCTTT
TRBJ2-5 | 15 | TRBD1 | TRBV29-1 | - | CSSRTGARGQETQYF | TGCAGCTCGCGGACAGGGGCAAGGGGGCAAGAGACCCAGTACTTC
TRBJ1-4 | 13 | - | TRBV5-1 | - | CASSSGVDEKLFF | TGCGCCAGCAGCTCCGGGGTCGATGAAAAACTGTTTTTT